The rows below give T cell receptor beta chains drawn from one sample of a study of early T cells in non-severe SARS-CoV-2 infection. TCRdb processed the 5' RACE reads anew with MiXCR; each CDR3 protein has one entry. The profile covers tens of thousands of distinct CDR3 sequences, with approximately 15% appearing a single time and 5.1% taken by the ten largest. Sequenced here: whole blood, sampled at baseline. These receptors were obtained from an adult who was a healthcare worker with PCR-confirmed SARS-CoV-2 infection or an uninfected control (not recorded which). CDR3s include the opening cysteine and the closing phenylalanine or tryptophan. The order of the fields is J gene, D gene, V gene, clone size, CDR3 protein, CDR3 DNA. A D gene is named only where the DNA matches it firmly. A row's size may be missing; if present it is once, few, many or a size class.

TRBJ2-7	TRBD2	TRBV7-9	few	CASSSPGTTNEQYF	TGTGCCAGCAGCTCCCCCGGGACTACCAACGAGCAGTACTTC
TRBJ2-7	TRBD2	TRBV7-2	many	CASSFMTSGSHEQYF	TGTGCCAGCAGCTTTATGACTAGCGGGAGCCACGAGCAGTACTTC
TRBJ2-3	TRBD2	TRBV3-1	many	CASKLAAGDTQYF	TGTGCCAGCAAACTAGCGGCGGGGGATACGCAGTATTTT
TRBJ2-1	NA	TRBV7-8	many	CASSPSLASSYNEQFF	TGTGCCAGCAGCCCCTCACTAGCTAGCTCCTACAATGAGCAGTTCTTC
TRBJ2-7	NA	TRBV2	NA	CASCRGAPEQYF	TGTGCCAGCTGTCGGGGCGCACCCGAGCAGTACTTC
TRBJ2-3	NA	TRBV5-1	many	CASSLDVADTQYF	TGCGCCAGCAGCTTGGATGTGGCAGATACGCAGTATTTT
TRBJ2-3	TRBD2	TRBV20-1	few	CSARDRSGSVSTQYF	TGCAGTGCTAGAGATCGCAGCGGGAGCGTGTCTACGCAGTATTTT
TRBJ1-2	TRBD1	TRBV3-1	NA	CASSQRQGAYGYTF	TGTGCCAGCAGCCAAAGACAGGGGGCGTATGGCTACACCTTC
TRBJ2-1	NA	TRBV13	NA	CASSFGRLNNEQFF	TGTGCCAGCAGCTTTGGGAGGCTTAACAATGAGCAGTTCTTC
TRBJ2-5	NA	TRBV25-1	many	CASHTQGTGTQYF	TGTGCCAGCCATACACAGGGAACGGGGACCCAGTACTTC
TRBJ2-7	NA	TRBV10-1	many	CASSDGSAGTYEQYF	TGCGCCAGCAGTGACGGGTCCGCAGGGACCTACGAGCAGTACTTC
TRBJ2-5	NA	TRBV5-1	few	CASSLTPPGGGGETQYF	TGCGCCAGCAGCTTGACCCCCCCCGGCGGCGGAGGAGAGACCCAGTACTTC
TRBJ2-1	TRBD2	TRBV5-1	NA	CASSLRGESYNEQFF	TGCGCCAGCAGCTTGCGGGGGGAGTCCTACAATGAGCAGTTCTTC
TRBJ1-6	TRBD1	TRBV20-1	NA	CSARTGTGNSPLHF	TGCAGTGCCCGGACAGGGACAGGCAATTCACCCCTCCACTTT
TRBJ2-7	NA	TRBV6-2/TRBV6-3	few	CASSETSRQTGDF	TGTGCCAGCAGCGAAACCTCACGACAGACGGGGGACTTC
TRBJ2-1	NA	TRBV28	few	CASSLGLTTTEQFF	TGTGCCAGCAGTTTAGGGCTAACGACCACTGAGCAGTTCTTC
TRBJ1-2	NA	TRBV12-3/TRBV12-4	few	CASRGSGYTF	TGTGCCAGCAGAGGCTCTGGCTACACCTTC
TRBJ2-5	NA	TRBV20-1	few	CSGDSEGQETQYF	TGCAGTGGGGACTCCGAGGGCCAAGAGACCCAGTACTTC
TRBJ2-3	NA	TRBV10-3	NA	CATRADMGTDTQYF	TGTGCCACCCGGGCTGATATGGGCACAGATACGCAGTATTTT
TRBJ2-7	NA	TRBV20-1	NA	CSARREYYEQYF	TGCAGTGCTAGACGGGAATACTACGAGCAGTACTTC
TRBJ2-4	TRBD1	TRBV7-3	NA	CASSHSGGNQNIQYF	TGTGCCAGCAGCCATTCAGGGGGTAACCAAAACATTCAGTACTTC
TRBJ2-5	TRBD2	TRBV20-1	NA	CSATEETSGSQETQYF	TGCAGTGCTACAGAAGAGACTAGCGGGAGCCAAGAGACCCAGTACTTC
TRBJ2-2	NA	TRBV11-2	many	CASSLGTAPGELFF	TGTGCCAGCAGCTTAGGGACAGCCCCCGGGGAGCTGTTTTTT
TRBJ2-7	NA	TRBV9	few	CASSVIPDEQYF	TGTGCCAGCAGCGTTATTCCCGACGAGCAGTACTTC
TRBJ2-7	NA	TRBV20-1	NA	CSARNRAPYEQYF	TGCAGTGCAAGGAATCGAGCCCCCTACGAGCAGTACTTC
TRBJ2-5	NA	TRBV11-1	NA	CASSPRWEKETQYF	TGTGCCAGCAGCCCTCGGTGGGAAAAAGAGACCCAGTACTTC
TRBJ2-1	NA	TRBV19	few	CASSIVAPYNEQFF	TGTGCCAGTAGTATAGTGGCTCCCTACAATGAGCAGTTCTTC
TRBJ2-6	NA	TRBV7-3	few	CASSSDSGANVLTF	TGTGCCAGCAGCTCCGACTCTGGGGCCAACGTCCTGACTTTC
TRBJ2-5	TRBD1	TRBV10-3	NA	CAISGPRDRGRTRGSSQETQYF	TGTGCCATCAGTGGGCCCCGGGACAGGGGCCGGACTAGAGGGAGTTCCCAAGAGACCCAGTACTTC
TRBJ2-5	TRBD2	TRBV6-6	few	CASRPAGGDETQYF	TGTGCCAGCAGGCCAGCGGGAGGTGACGAGACCCAGTACTTC
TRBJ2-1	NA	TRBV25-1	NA	CASSEYRPTGYNEQFF	TGTGCCAGCAGTGAATATCGACCTACCGGTTACAATGAGCAGTTCTTC